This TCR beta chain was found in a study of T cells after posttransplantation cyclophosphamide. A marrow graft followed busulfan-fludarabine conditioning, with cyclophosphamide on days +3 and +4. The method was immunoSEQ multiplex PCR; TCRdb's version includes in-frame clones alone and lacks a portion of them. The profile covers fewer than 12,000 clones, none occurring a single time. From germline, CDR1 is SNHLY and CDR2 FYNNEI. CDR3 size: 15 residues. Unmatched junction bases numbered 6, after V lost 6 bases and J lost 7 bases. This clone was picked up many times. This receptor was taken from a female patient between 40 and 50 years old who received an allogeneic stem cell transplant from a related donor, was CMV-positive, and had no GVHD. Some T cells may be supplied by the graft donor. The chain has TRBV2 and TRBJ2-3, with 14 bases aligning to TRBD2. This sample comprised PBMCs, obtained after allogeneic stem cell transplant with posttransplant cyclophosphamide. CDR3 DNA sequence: TGTGCCAGCAGGGACGGACTAGCGGGAGGAAATACGCAGTATTTT. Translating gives CASRDGLAGGNTQYF.